One T cell receptor beta chain is described in this entry. This clonotype has a count of ten or more. The antigen it binds to is not known. No per-base quality is available; no much larger clone lies one base away. The sample comes from a study of T cells in Graves' hyperthyroidism and ophthalmopathy (dated by TCRdb to the late 2010s). About the full investigation: Peripheral blood samples were taken at initial diagnosis, before any treatment was given. After blood sampling, hyperthyroidism patients were treated with methimazole at a starting dose of 30 mg daily, and ophthalmopathy patients were treated with high-dose intravenous methylprednisolone. Prospective prediction of ophthalmopathy was tested in an independent validation cohort consisting of 18 to 20 hyperthyroidism patients and some 16 patients who later progressed to ophthalmopathy. According to the paper, TCR Vbeta CDR3 sequencing was carried out on 135 peripheral blood samples, which came from about 45 ophthalmopathy, around 74 hyperthyroidism and about 17 progressor patients. Thyroid tissue and blood T-cell repertoires from roughly 6 Graves' hyperthyroidism patients were also compared in the study. TCR V-J signatures able to tell the groups apart were searched for in a discovery cohort of 100 patients, of whom around 43 had Graves' ophthalmopathy and roughly 58 had stable Graves' hyperthyroidism. The roughly 100 discovery patients were divided at random into training and test sets in a 7:3 ratio. The investigation overall reported the following: Most expanded thyroid clonotypes (frequency above 0.001) were also found in blood, which suggests that blood repertoires may mirror thyroid immune responses. Sample size was not statistically predetermined, and blinding of investigators to group allocation was not performed. In validation, the model predicted progression to ophthalmopathy a median of around 6.5 months before onset, with around 70% sensitivity and more than 72% specificity. Ophthalmopathy was separated from stable hyperthyroidism by a 13 V-J signature model, with approximately 90% sensitivity and just over 81% specificity obtained in cross-validation and 80%/75% obtained in testing.

Hyperthyroidism patients were newly diagnosed, with disease duration under 2 months, and aged 18 to 65 years. Exclusion was applied to patients with uncontrolled infections, other autoimmune diseases, pregnancy or lactation. Diagnoses were established on the basis of clinical symptoms, serum thyroxine and TRAb, thyroid ultrasound, and orbital computed tomography. Blood from progressor patients was collected at the time of first diagnosis with hyperthyroidism, before any ophthalmopathy symptoms had appeared. PBMCs were isolated from more than 9 ml of fresh peripheral blood by Ficoll-Paque density gradient centrifugation. Patients classed as progressors first received a Graves' hyperthyroidism diagnosis and then went on to develop ophthalmopathy during follow-up. Total RNA was extracted with Trizol reagent, and quality was checked on an Agilent 2100 Bioanalyzer. TCR beta CDR3 regions were amplified from RNA transcripts. The TCR CDR3 was subjected to a first round of RT-PCR using the HTBI primer set and the Qiagen OneStep RT-PCR kit. Libraries were constructed in a second round of multiplex PCR, after which size selection and purification were performed. The libraries were sequenced on an Illumina HiSeq2000 using paired-end 100 bp reads. The published analysis was carried out like this. SOAPnuke was used to process the raw data, throwing out any read that contained adapters or uncalled bases, had a mean Phred below 15, or lacked an exact constant-primer or identifier match. COPE v1.2.5 was used to merge the high-quality paired reads, and each unique nucleotide sequence was defined as a clonotype. MiTCR v1.1 was used to align the clonotypes against IMGT TRBV, TRBD and TRBJ reference segments. The analysis was restricted to V-J combinations with a frequency above 0.0001, which together covered 99.2% of the repertoires. A TCS score was defined as the ratio between F50 (clonal expansion) and ExV (chaos), using BLOSUM62-based TCRdist between CDR3 peptides within each V-J. Welch's t-statistics and random forest reduced around 520 V-J features to roughly 13, which were used in a naive Bayes classifier (R e1071). Through fastp at Q25 and MiXCR, TCRdb rebuilt clones from the public reads, retaining in-frame beta chains. When rows share a CDR3 protein, they turn into one entry using the most common DNA and genes. These V and J calls rely on TCRdb rather than the paper's analysis. This sample has fewer than 900,000 distinct CDR3 sequences in its table, and roughly a sixth of those were observed once. The ten most abundant clones make up approximately 15% of the sample.

From the germline V gene (reference sequence), CDR1 is DFQATT and CDR2 is SNEGSKA. Trimming removed 3 bases from V and 0 bases from J, leaving 8 bases between the germline ends. The CDR3, from cysteine to phenylalanine, totals 13 residues. The retained sequence is limited to the CDR3, 39 bases, with the frame set at the first base. The TCR was taken from a woman in her forties or fifties with Graves' hyperthyroidism that later progressed to Graves' ophthalmopathy. The chain was built from TRBV20-1 and TRBJ1-1; the D segment cannot be called with confidence. Sequenced: blood. At the DNA level, the sequence is TGCAGTGCTAGGGGCAGAGTGAACACTGAAGCTTTCTTT. It specifies CSARGRVNTEAFF.